This T cell receptor beta chain stems from a study of T cells after yellow fever vaccination. Study-level results: Only a small proportion of the clonotypes turned up in both the CD4 and the CD8 compartments, likely arising from convergent recombination. Among primary-vaccination clones, most reappeared after the booster, at roughly 96% for CD4 and 85% to 90% for CD8. Repertoires obtained by FACS sorting could include abundant clonotypes that entered as contaminants from the bulk population.

TCRdb processed the 5' RACE reads anew with MiXCR; each CDR3 protein has one entry. This sample carries hundreds of thousands of distinct CDR3 sequences, 3.6% of them seen once, and the ten largest clones take roughly a quarter. This clonotype has more than one count but fewer than ten. Antigen: not known. The CDR3 contains 15 residues. With 5 bases removed from V and 4 bases from J, the gap between germline ends came to 18 bases. CDR1 and CDR2 from the germline V gene are SGHAT and FQNNGV. The TCR was taken from a young man who received the YFV17D yellow fever vaccine. This chain joins TRBV11-2 and TRBJ2-7; D tentatively reads TRBD1 or TRBD2 (5 bases each). This specimen was PBMCs, taken on the day of the yellow fever booster vaccination. The CDR3 sequence: CASSPYRGPFYEQYF. CDR3 sequence (DNA): TGTGCCAGCAGCCCGTACCGGGGCCCCTTTTACGAGCAGTACTTC.